This T cell receptor (beta chain) was captured by sequencing in a study of T cells after yellow fever vaccination. General observations from the study: Shared CD4/CD8 clonotypes were a small share, likely from convergent recombination. Booster sampling recovered most clones from primary vaccination (96% CD4, roughly 86% CD8).

5'RACE template switching produced TCR cDNA carrying a universal primer site and UMIs. TCRdb redid the calling of the 5' RACE reads with MiXCR, one entry per CDR3 protein. This sample has approximately 120,000 distinct CDR3 sequences, with 7.4% found just once. This clonotype was detected ten times or more. Its antigen remains unknown. The origin of this receptor is a man younger than 30 who received the YFV17D yellow fever vaccine. The sequencing used CD4+ T cells sorted from PBMCs, collected approximately 11 days after the first yellow fever vaccination.

Here the CDR3 reads CASSGTSAETQYF. In DNA, the CDR3 is TGTGCCAGCAGCGGTACTAGTGCCGAGACCCAGTACTTC. The chain uses TRBV9 and TRBJ2-5; tentative D call: TRBD2 (5 bases). Germline V gene lookup returns CDR1 SGDLS and CDR2 YYNGEE. Trimming left V 3 bases short and J 5 bases short, with 11 bases between. CDR3 length: 13 amino acids.